The present TCR beta chain was sequenced within a study of blood T cells in healthy people across ages. Study findings and constraints: Higher diversity and more naive CD4+ cells were features of long-lived donors, compared to aged donors.

This clonotype was detected a few times. Its antigen is not identified. The authors ran a second PCR of about 7 to 12 cycles using a sample-barcoded 5' primer and a J-beta primer mix. TCRdb fed the 5' RACE reads into MiXCR, producing one record per CDR3 protein. Of about 1.5 million distinct CDR3 sequences listed, 35% to 45% are singletons. The sample consisted of blood. The TCR comes from a woman aged 18-29 years in good health.

The CDR3 loop reads CASSPSEGDEQFF. The DNA of the CDR3 is TGTGCCAGCAGCCCCTCTGAGGGAGATGAGCAGTTCTTC. The V and J genes are TRBV7-9 and TRBJ2-1; the D gene is possibly TRBD2 (5 bases). The CDR3 runs to 13 residues. V lost 5 bases and J 8 bases, leaving 13 bases between the germline ends. Germline V gene lookup returns CDR1 SEHNR and CDR2 FQNEAQ (reference sequence).